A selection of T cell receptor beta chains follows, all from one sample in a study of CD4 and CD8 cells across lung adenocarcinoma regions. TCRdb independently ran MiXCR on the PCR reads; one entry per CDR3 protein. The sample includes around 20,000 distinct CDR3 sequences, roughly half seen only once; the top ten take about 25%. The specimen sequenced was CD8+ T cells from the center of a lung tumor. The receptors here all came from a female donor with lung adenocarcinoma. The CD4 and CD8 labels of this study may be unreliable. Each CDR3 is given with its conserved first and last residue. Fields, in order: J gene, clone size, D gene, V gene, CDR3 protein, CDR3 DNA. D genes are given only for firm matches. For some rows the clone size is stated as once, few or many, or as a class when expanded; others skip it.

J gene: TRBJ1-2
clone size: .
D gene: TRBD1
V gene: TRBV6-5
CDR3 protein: CASSYSDRASGYTF
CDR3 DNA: TGTGCCAGCAGTTACTCAGACAGGGCCTCTGGCTACACCTTC

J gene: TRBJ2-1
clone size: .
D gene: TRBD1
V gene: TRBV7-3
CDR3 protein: CASSAFDRGLSGEQFF
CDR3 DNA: TGTGCCAGCAGCGCTTTTGACAGGGGGCTATCTGGTGAGCAGTTCTTC

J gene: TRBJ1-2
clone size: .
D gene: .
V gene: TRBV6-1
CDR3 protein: CASSSPRGNYGYTF
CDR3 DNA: TGTGCCAGCTCCTCCCCGCGGGGTAACTATGGCTACACCTTC

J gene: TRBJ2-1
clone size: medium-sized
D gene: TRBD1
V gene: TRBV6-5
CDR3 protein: CASQGGTGAYSSYNEQFF
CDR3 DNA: TGTGCCAGCCAAGGGGGAACAGGGGCCTATAGTTCCTACAATGAGCAGTTCTTC

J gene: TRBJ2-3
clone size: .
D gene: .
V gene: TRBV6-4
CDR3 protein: CARRPGGGGTETQYF
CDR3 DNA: TGTGCCAGGAGGCCCGGGGGCGGGGGCACAGAGACCCAGTATTTT

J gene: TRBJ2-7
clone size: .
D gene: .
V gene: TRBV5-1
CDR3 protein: CASSLGAYEQYF
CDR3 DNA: TGCGCCAGCAGCTTGGGAGCCTACGAGCAGTACTTC

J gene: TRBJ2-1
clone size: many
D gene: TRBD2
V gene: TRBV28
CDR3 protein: CASSPHLGAGRYNEQFF
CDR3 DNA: TGTGCCAGCAGTCCCCACTTGGGAGCGGGGCGATACAATGAGCAGTTCTTC

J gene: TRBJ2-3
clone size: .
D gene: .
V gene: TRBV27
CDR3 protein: CASSRAGPGDKDTQYF
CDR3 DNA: TGTGCCAGCAGTCGCGCGGGGCCGGGGGACAAAGATACGCAGTATTTT

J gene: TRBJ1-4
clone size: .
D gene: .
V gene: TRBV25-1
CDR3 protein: CASSPVFGNEKLFF
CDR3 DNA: TGTGCCAGCAGCCCAGTGTTCGGGAATGAAAAACTGTTTTTT

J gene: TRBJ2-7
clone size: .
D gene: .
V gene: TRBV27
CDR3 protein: CATSRGDSYEQYF
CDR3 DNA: TGTGCCACCAGTCGGGGTGACTCCTACGAGCAGTACTTC

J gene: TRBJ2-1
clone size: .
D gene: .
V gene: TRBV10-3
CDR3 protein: CATRVGPYNEQFF
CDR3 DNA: TGTGCCACCCGGGTGGGGCCCTACAATGAGCAGTTCTTC

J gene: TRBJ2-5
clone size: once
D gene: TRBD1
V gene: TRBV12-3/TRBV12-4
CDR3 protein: CASSAPGTGVRDPETQYF
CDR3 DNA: TGTGCGAGCAGTGCCCCGGGGACAGGGGTCCGGGACCCAGAGACGCAGTACTTC

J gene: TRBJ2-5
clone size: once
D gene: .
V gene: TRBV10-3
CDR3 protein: CAISESQNQETQYF
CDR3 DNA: TGTGCCATCAGTGAGTCACAGAACCAAGAGACCCAGTACTTC

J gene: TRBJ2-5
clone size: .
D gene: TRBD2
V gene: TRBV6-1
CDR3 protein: CASRGDGGGEQDTQYF
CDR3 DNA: TGTGCCAGCAGGGGGGACGGGGGAGGGGAGCAAGATACCCAGTACTTT

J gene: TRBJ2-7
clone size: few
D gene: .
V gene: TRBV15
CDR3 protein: CAISTGTSYEQYF
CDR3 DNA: TGTGCCATCTCCACCGGGACAAGTTACGAGCAGTACTTC

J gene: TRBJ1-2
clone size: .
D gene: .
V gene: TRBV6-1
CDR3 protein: CASSETVYQSYGYTF
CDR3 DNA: TGTGCCAGCAGTGAGACTGTGTATCAGAGCTATGGCTACACCTTC